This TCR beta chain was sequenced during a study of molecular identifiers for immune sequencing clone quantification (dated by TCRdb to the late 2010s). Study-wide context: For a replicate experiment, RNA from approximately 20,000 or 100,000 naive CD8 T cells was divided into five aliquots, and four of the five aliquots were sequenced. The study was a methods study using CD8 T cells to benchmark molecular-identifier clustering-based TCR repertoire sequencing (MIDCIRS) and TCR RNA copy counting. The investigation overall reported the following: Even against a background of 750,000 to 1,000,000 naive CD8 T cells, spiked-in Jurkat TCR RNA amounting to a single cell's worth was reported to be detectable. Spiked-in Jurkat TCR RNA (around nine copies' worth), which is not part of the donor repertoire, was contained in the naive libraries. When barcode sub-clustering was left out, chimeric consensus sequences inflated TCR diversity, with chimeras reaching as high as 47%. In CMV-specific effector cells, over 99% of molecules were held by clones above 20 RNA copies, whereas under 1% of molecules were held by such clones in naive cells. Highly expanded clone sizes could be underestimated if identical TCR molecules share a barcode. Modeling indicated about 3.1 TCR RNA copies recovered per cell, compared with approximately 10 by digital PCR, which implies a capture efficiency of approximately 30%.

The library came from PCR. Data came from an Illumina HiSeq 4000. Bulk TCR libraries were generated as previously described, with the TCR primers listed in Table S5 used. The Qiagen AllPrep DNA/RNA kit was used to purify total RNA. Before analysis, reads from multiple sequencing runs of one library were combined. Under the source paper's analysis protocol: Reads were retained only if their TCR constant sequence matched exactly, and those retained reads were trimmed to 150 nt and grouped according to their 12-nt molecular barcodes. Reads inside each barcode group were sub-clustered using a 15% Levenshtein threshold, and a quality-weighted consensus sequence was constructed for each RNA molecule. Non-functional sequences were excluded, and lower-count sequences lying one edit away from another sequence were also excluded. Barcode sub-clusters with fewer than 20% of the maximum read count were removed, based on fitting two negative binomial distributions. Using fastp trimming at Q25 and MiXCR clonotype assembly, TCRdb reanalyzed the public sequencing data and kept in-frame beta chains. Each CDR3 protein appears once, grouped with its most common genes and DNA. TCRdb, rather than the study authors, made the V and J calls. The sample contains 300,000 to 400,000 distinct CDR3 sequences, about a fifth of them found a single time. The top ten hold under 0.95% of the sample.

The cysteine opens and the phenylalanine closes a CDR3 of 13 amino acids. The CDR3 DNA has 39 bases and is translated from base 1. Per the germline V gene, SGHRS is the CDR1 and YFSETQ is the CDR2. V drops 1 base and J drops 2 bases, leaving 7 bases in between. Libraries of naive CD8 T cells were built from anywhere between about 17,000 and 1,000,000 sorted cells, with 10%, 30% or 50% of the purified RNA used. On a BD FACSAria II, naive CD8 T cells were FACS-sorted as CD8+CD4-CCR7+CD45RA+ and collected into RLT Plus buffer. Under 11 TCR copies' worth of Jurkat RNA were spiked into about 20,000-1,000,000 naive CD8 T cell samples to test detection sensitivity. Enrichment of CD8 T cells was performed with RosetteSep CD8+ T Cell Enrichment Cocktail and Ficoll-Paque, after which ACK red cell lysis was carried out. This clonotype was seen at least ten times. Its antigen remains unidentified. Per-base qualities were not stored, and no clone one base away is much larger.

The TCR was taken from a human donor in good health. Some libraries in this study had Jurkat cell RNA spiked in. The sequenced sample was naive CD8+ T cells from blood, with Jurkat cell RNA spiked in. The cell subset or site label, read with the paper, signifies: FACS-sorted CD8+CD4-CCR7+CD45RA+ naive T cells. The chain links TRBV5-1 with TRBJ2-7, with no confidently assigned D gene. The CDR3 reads CASSLTNAYEQYF. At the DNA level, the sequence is TGCGCCAGCAGCTTGACTAATGCCTACGAGCAGTACTTC.